The T cell receptor (beta chain) described here comes from a study of blood T cell repertoires in COVID-19. The length of the CDR3 is 13 residues. Germline CDR1 and CDR2: SGHVS and FQNEAQ. V was cut by 2 bases and J by 4 bases, with 8 bases left in between. This table comes from immunoSEQ multiplex PCR, and its TCRdb copy is limited to in-frame clones, with some not included. The sample has some 240,000 clones, approximately 88% seen once; the top ten hold 2.5% to 3.5%. The sequenced sample consisted of PBMCs or T cells enriched from blood (not recorded which). The chain couples TRBV7-8 to TRBJ1-2; unclear D gene. This TCR was sampled from a woman in her forties who had been exposed to COVID-19. CDR3 in amino acids: CASSLNGGYGYTF. The CDR3 bases are TGTGCCAGCAGCTTAAACGGAGGCTATGGCTACACCTTC.